This T cell receptor beta chain was recorded in a study of identifying expanded T cells in peripheral blood. Details on this clone: Its antigen remains unknown.

Collection occurred without any documented infections or immune events in donors. Study-wide points: Variance in clone template counts between roughly two-week samples significantly increased with total template count across all healthy donors. Technical replicates showed roughly 1.2 changed clones; roughly two weeks 15 to 20; four weeks 19.

Clones were read by immunoSEQ multiplex PCR, and TCRdb kept only the in-frame ones, dropping some. The sample includes about 130,000 clones, 70% to 90% of them seen just once. This CDR3 contains 13 residues. The germline CDR1 and CDR2 sequences are SQVTM and ANQGSEA. V lost 6 bases and J 1 base, leaving 12 bases between the germline ends. This TCR was sampled from a person aged 18 to 70 in good health. The sequencing sample was made of blood. V usage is TRBV29-1 and J usage is TRBJ2-5; a possible D gene is TRBD1 (5 bases). The chain's CDR3 is CSVLTETQETQYF. The DNA of the CDR3 is TGCAGCGTCTTGACAGAGACCCAAGAGACCCAGTACTTC.